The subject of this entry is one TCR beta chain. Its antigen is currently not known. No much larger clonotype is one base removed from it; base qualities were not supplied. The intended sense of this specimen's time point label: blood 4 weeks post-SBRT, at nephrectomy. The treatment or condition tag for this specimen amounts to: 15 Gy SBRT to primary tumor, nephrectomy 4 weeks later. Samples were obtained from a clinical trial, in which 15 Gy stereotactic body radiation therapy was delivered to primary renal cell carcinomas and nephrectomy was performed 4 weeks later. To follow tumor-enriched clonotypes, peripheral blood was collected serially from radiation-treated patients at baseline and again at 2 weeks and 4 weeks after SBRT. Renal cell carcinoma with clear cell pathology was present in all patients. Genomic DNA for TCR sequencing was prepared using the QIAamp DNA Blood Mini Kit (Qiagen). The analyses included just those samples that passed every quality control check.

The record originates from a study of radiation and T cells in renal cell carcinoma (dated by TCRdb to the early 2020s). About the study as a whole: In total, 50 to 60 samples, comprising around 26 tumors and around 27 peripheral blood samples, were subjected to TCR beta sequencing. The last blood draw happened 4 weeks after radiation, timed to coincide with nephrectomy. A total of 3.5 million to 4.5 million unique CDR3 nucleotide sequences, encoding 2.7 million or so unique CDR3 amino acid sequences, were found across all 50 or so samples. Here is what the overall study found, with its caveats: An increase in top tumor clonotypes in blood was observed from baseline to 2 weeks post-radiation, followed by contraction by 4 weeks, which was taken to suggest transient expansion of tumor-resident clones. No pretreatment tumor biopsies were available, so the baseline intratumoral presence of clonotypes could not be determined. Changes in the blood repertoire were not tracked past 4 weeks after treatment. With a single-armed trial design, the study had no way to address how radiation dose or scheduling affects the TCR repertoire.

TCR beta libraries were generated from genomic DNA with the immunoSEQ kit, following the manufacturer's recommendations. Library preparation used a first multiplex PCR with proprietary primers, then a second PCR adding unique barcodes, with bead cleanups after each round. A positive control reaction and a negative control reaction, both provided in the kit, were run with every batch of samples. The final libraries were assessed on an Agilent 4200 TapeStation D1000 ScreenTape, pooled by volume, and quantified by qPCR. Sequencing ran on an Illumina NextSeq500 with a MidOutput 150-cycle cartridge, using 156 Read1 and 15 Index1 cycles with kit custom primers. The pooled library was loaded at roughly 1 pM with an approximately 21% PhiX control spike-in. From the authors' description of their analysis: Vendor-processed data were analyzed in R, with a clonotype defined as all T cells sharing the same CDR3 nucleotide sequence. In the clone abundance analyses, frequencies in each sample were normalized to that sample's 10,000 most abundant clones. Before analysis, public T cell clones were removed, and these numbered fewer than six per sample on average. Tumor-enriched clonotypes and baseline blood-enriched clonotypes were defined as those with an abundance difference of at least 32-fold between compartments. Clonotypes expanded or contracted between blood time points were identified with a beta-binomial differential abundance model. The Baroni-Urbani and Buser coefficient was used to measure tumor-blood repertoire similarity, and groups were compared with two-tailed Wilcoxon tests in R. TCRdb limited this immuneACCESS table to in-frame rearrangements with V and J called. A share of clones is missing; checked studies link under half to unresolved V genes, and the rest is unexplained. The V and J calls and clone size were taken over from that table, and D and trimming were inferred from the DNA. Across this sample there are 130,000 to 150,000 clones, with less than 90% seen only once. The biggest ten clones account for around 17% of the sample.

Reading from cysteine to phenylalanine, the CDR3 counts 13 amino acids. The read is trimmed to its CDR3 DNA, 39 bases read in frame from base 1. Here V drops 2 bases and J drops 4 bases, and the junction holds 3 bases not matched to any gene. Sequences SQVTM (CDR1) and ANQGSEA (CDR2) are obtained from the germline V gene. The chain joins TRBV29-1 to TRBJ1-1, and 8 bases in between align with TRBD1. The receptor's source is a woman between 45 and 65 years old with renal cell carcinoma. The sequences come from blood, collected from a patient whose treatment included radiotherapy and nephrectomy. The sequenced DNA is TGCAGCGTTGAAAAACAGGGGGGCACTGAAGCTTTCTTT. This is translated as CSVEKQGGTEAFF.